The rows below give T cell receptor beta chains drawn from one sample of a study of OX40 agonist ivuxolimab in advanced cancers. Clones were read by immunoSEQ multiplex PCR, and TCRdb kept only the in-frame ones, dropping some. The sample includes approximately 64,000 clones, around 90% of them seen just once. The sequenced sample was CD4+ or CD8+ T cells sorted from blood, obtained in a trial of the OX40 agonist ivuxolimab. The source of these receptors is an adult with an advanced solid tumor such as melanoma, head and neck, liver or kidney cancer. CDR3s include the opening cysteine and the closing phenylalanine or tryptophan. D genes are given only for firm matches. Clone sizes are given selectively: once, few, many, or a class where the clone is expanded.

clone size,V gene,J gene,D gene,CDR3 protein,CDR3 DNA
few,TRBV19,TRBJ1-4,TRBD1,CASSTLSRDSEKLFF,TGTGCCAGTAGTACCCTGTCCCGGGACAGTGAAAAACTGTTTTTT
.,TRBV19,TRBJ2-7,TRBD1,CASSLGTDPYEQYF,TGTGCCAGTAGTCTGGGGACAGATCCCTACGAGCAGTACTTC
.,TRBV25-1,TRBJ1-2,.,CASLYNYGYTF,TGTGCCAGCTTATATAACTATGGCTACACCTTC
.,TRBV7-9,TRBJ2-3,.,CASSALGSDTQYF,TGTGCCAGCAGCGCACTAGGGTCAGATACGCAGTATTTT
.,TRBV4-3,TRBJ1-1,.,CASSRASRPNTEAFF,TGCGCCAGCAGCCGGGCCTCGCGGCCGAACACTGAAGCTTTCTTT
.,TRBV7-2,TRBJ2-5,.,CASSLVTAQTQYF,TGTGCCAGCAGCTTAGTGACTGCACAGACCCAGTACTTC
.,TRBV7-9,TRBJ2-7,.,CASSRGGYEQYF,TGTGCCAGCAGCCGAGGGGGGTACGAGCAGTACTTC
once,TRBV7-6,TRBJ2-5,.,CASSAQRISEETQYF,TGTGCCAGCAGCGCCCAAAGGATCAGTGAAGAGACCCAGTACTTC
.,TRBV7-2,TRBJ2-5,.,CASSRSRAEETQYF,TGTGCCAGCAGTCGTAGTCGGGCTGAAGAGACCCAGTACTTC
.,TRBV4-1,TRBJ1-5,.,CASSRKGVEEQPQHF,TGCGCCAGCAGCCGGAAGGGGGTAGAGGAACAGCCCCAGCATTTT
.,TRBV30,TRBJ2-7,.,CAWSPGILYEQYF,TGTGCCTGGAGTCCAGGGATCCTCTACGAGCAGTACTTC
few,TRBV7-8,TRBJ1-1,.,CASRNLENTEAFF,TGTGCCAGCAGAAATTTAGAGAACACTGAAGCTTTCTTT
.,TRBV7-3,TRBJ2-3,.,CASSLWGGRVGTQYF,TGTGCCAGCAGCTTATGGGGAGGAAGGGTCGGTACGCAGTATTTT
.,TRBV7-9,TRBJ1-5,.,CASSLPGHLKSPNQPQHF,TGTGCCAGCAGCTTACCGGGACATCTTAAATCCCCCAATCAGCCCCAGCATTTT
.,TRBV19,TRBJ2-1,.,CASSFREGTRRDEQFF,TGTGCCAGTAGTTTCCGGGAAGGGACCCGGCGGGATGAGCAGTTCTTC
.,TRBV7-9,TRBJ1-4,TRBD1,CASLATGLNEKLFF,TGTGCCAGCCTGGCGACAGGGCTAAATGAAAAACTGTTTTTT
once,TRBV6-5,TRBJ1-2,.,CASSSPATGVRGYTF,TGTGCCAGCAGTTCTCCGGCAACTGGAGTGAGAGGCTACACCTTC
.,TRBV10-3,TRBJ1-2,.,CAISDVRNYGYTF,TGTGCCATCAGTGATGTCAGAAACTATGGCTACACCTTC
.,TRBV5-6,TRBJ2-7,TRBD2,CASSSGLAGVEQYF,TGTGCCAGCAGCTCCGGACTAGCGGGAGTAGAGCAGTACTTC
.,TRBV30,TRBJ1-1,.,CAWSVRGNTEAFF,TGTGCCTGGAGTGTACGTGGGAACACTGAAGCTTTCTTT
once,TRBV19,TRBJ2-7,.,CASSNLAGYEQYF,TGTGCCAGTAGTAACCTTGCGGGATACGAGCAGTACTTC
.,TRBV6-6,TRBJ2-3,TRBD1,CASERQGRADTQYF,TGTGCCAGCGAGAGACAGGGAAGGGCAGATACGCAGTATTTT